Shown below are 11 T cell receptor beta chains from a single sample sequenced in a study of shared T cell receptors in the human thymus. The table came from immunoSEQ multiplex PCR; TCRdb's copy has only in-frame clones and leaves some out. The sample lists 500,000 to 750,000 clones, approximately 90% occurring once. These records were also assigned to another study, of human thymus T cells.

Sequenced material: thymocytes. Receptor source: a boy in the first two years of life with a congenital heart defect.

This CDR3 reads CSVEAGWSTDTQYF. CDR3 sequence (DNA): TGCAGCGTTGAGGCGGGGTGGTCCACAGATACGCAGTATTTT. The genes are TRBV29-1 and TRBJ2-3, with TRBD2 as a possible D gene (6 bases). CDR1 and CDR2 (germline): SQVTM, ANQGSEA. This CDR3 spans 14 amino acids. Trimming took 3 bases from V and 2 from J, leaving 12 bases between them.

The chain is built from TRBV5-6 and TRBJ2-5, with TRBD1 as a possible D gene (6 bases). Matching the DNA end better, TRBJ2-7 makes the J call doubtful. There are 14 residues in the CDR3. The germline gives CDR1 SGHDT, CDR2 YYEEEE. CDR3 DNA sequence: TGTGCCAGCAGTCGGCTCGACAGGTCCTACGAGCAGTACTTC. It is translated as CASSRLDRSYEQYF.

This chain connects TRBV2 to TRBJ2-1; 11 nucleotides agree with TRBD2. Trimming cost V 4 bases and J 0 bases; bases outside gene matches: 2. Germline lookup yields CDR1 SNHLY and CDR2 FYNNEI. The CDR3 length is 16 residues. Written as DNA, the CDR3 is TGTGCCAGCAGTGTTAGCGGGAGGGCCTCCTACAATGAGCAGTTCTTC. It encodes CASSVSGRASYNEQFF. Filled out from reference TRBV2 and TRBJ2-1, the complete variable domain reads EPEVTQTPSHQVTQMGQEVILRCVPISNHLYFYWYRQILGQKVEFLVSFYNNEISEKSEIFDDQFSVERPDGSNFTLKIRSTKLEDSAMYFCASSVSGRASYNEQFFGPGTRLTVL.

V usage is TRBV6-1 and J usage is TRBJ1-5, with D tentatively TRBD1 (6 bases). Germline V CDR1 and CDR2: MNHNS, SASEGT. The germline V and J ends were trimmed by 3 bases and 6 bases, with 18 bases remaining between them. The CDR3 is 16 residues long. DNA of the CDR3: TGTGCCAGCAGTGACAAACGAGGTGGGGGCAGTCAGCCCCAGCATTTT. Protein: CASSDKRGGGSQPQHF.

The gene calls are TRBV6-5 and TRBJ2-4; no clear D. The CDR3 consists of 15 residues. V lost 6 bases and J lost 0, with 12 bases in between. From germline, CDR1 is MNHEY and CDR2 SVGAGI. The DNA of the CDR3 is TGTGCCAGCAGCCCCATGTGGCTAGCCAAAAACATTCAGTACTTC. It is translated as CASSPMWLAKNIQYF.

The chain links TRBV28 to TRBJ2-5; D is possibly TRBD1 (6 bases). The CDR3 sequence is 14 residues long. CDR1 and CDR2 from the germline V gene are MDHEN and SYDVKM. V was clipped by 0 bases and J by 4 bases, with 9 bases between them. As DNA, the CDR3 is TGTGCCAGCAGTTTATGCCCACAGGGAGAGACCCAGTACTTC. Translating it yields CASSLCPQGETQYF.

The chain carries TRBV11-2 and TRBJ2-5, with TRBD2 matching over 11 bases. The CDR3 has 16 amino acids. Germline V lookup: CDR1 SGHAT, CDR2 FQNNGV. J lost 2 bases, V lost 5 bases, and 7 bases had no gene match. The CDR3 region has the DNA TGTGCCAGCAGCCAAGAGGGGACTAGCGGACAAGAGACCCAGTACTTC. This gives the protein CASSQEGTSGQETQYF.

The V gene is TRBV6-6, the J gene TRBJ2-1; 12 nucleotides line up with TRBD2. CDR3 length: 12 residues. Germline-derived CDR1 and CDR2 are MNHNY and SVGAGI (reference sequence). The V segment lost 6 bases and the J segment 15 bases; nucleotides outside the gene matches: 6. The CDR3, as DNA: TGTGCCAGCAGCCCTTTGGGACTAGCGGGGTTCTTC. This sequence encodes CASSPLGLAGFF.

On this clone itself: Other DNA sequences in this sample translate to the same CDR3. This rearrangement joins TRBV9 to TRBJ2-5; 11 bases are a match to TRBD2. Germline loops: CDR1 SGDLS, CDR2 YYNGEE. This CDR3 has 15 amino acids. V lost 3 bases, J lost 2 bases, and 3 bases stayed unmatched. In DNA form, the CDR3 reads TGTGCCAGCAGCGCTGGGACTAGCGGACAAGAGACCCAGTACTTC. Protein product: CASSAGTSGQETQYF.

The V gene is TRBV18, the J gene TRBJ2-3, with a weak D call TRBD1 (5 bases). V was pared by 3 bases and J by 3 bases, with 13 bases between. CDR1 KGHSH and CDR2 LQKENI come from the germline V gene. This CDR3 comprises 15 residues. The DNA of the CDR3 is TGTGCCAGCTCACCGACCAGGGTCTTAACAGATACGCAGTATTTT. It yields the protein CASSPTRVLTDTQYF.

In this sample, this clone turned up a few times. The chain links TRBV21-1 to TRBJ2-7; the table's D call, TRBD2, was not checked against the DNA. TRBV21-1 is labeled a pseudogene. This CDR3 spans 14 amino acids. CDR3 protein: CASSRRRGSYEQYF. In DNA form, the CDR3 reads TGTGCCAGCAGCCGGCGACGGGGCTCCTACGAGCAGTACTTC.